This T cell receptor (beta chain) was documented in a study of beta chain features in type 1 diabetes. The overall study: In age, gender and cell yields, patients were similar to healthy donors. The study's findings and limits: The study found moderately but significantly shorter TCRB CDR3s in all four CD4+ subsets of Type 1 diabetes patients.

This CDR3 is built from 15 residues. Germline values: CDR1 KGHSH, CDR2 LQKENI. The V gene lost 4 bases and the J gene lost 2 bases, with 11 bases spanning the gap. Note on this clone: Its antigen remains unknown.

CD45RO/CCR7/CD25/CD127/CD95/CD27 separated CD4+ naive, central memory, regulatory and stem cell-like memory cells by sorting. Expressed TCRB transcripts were sequenced because the isolated RNA had all been reverse transcribed beforehand. Profiled with immunoSEQ multiplex PCR; TCRdb holds only in-frame clones, not every one. The sample shows about 740,000 clones, around 15% of them seen only once. The clonotype comes from a man aged 18 to 30 with type 1 diabetes. The sample comprised naive CD4+ T cells from blood. The rearrangement joins TRBV18 to TRBJ2-2, with D perhaps matching TRBD1 (5 bases). The CDR3: CASSRRDLNTGELFF. The CDR3 nucleotides read TGTGCCAGCTCACGCAGGGATCTTAACACCGGGGAGCTGTTTTTT.